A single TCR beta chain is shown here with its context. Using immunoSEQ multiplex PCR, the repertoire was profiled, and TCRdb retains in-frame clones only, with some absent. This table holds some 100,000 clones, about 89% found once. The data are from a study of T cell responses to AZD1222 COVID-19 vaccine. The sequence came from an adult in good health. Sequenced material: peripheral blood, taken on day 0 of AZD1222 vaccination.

The CDR3 DNA sequence: TGTGCCAGCAGCAAACCTCCGGGACTAGCGGGAGGTGAGCAGTTCTTC. This encodes CASSKPPGLAGGEQFF. The V call is TRBV14, the J call TRBJ2-1, with TRBD2 matching 15 bases. With V trimmed by 5 bases and J by 9 bases, 8 bases remained unmatched. The CDR3 consists of 16 residues. The germline gives CDR1 SGHDN, CDR2 FVKESK.